The clone carrying this T cell receptor (beta chain) came up once. The antigen is not known. The V gene's germline CDR1 is SGHNT and CDR2 YENEEA. After removal of 6 bases from V and 2 bases from J, the junction contained 2 bases not matched to a gene. CDR3 length: 15 amino acids. The PCR made use of 60 Vbeta and 13 Jbeta primers. The assay was immunoSEQ multiplex PCR, and TCRdb's table has in-frame clones only and misses some. The data contain under 200,000 clones, roughly 80% of them seen just once; the ten biggest clones take up 5% to 7%. This entry comes from a study of cytomegalovirus exposure and HLA in healthy donors. Whole-study context: Most donors, roughly 84% of more than 300 genotyped, fell in the Caucasian-associated ancestry cluster. Whole-study results and caveats: Per published accounts, TCR beta sequences correctly predicted the HLA-A and HLA-B alleles of most subjects. Later on, a genetic analysis was performed. It linked a missense variant in DCLRE1C with V- and J-gene trimming of TCR beta.

The rearrangement uses TRBV11-3 and TRBJ2-7; 15 nucleotides match TRBD2. The sequenced sample consisted of PBMCs. The sequence derives from a man aged 35 to 55 in good health and CMV-seronegative. CDR3 nucleotide sequence: TGTGCCAGCAGTCGGACTAGCGGGAGGGCCTACGAGCAGTACTTC. Protein: CASSRTSGRAYEQYF.